The T cell receptor (beta chain) under discussion was sequenced for a study of beta chain features in type 1 diabetes. Overall study results and limits: In type 1 diabetes patients, VDJ junctions had fewer insertions; deletions at these junctions were more frequent. For Type 1 diabetes patients, all four CD4+ subsets carried TCRB CDR3s that were moderately but significantly shorter.

Concerning this clone: Antigen unknown.

Each of the CD4+ naive, central memory, regulatory and stem cell-like memory populations was sorted via CD45RO/CCR7/CD25/CD127/CD95/CD27. This CDR3 is 14 amino acids long. V was pared by 2 bases and J by 3 bases, with 8 bases between. Germline CDR1 reads SGHTA; CDR2 reads FQGNSA. Expressed TCRB transcripts were sequenced because the entire RNA isolate underwent reverse transcription. Profiled with immunoSEQ multiplex PCR; TCRdb holds only in-frame clones, not every one. This sample yields roughly 500,000 clones, of which 11% are seen a single time; 0.035% to 0.05% belongs to the top ten. The sequence came from a woman in her late teens or twenties in good health. Material: naive CD4+ T cells from blood. The V call is TRBV7-2, the J call TRBJ1-3; a possible D gene is TRBD1 (5 bases). The CDR3 loop reads CASSLMTVGNTIYF. CDR3 nucleotides: TGTGCCAGCAGCTTAATGACAGTTGGAAACACCATATATTTT.